Detailed here is one TCR beta chain. What it recognizes is unknown. V lost 3 bases to trimming and J lost 3 bases, with 2 bases between them. This CDR3 contains 11 residues. Germline values: CDR1 SEHNR, CDR2 FQNEAQ (reference sequence). This specimen belongs to a study of cytomegalovirus exposure and HLA in healthy donors. Study-level points and caveats: The productive fraction for most TCR beta V segments was about 87% or about 30% in an earlier analysis.

The PCR had 60 Vbeta and 13 Jbeta primers. Sequencing was performed with immunoSEQ multiplex PCR; in TCRdb, only in-frame clones are kept and a portion is missing. The sample has about 170,000 clones, 75% to 85% seen once. The J gene is TRBJ2-5, the V gene TRBV7-9; D remains unclear. Sequencing was done on a sample of PBMCs. The sequence came from a female donor in good health and CMV-seronegative. The CDR3 region has the DNA TGTGCCAGCAGCTTCAAAGAGACCCAGTACTTC. Protein: CASSFKETQYF.